A selection of T cell receptor beta chains follows, all from one sample in a study of shared clonotypes between healthy human individuals. Measured with immunoSEQ multiplex PCR; TCRdb has only the in-frame clones, and not every one. The sample consists of approximately 2.4 million clones, nearly 97% of them appearing once. Sequencing was carried out using naive CD4+ T cells sorted from blood. The receptors here all came from a man between 18 and 35 years old in good health. Both conserved end residues are part of each CDR3. Fields, in order: V gene, CDR3 protein.

>TRBV29-1
CSVGWSGELFF
>TRBV5-1
CASSRNKDF
>TRBV18
CASSTTRTNSYEQYF
>TRBV4-1
CASSRTTGANTEAFF
>TRBV5-4
CASSLGQPNYGYTF
>TRBV27
CASSFKDYKSLTF
>TRBV28
CASSLLGSPLHF
>TRBV7-8
CASSSRSNTEAFF
>TRBV2
CASSFRAGAETQYF
>TRBV9
CASSAGPTGEKLFF
>TRBV14
CASSRQGGSYEQYF
>TRBV30
CAWSSSGTVEAFF
>TRBV6-5
CASSSGQVNEQYF
>TRBV15
CATSRTIHPGQGSYEQYF
>TRBV11-2
CASSLDRGSEAFF
>TRBV7-9
CARGGLLETGELFF
>TRBV7-9
CASSLAPGAGYGYTF
>TRBV11-2
CASSLGRSVETQYF
>TRBV30
CAWSPQTTEAFF
>TRBV4-1
CASSLTLVSGNTIYF
>TRBV19
CASSRAGGSGGELFF
>TRBV20-1
CSVHTNTEAFF
>TRBV14
CASSQWLAGADEQYF
>TRBV18
CASSVTDTQYF
>TRBV6-1
CASSEDGGASYEQYF
>TRBV6-1
CASRERNGQAQLYEQYF
>TRBV11-2
CASSLDRGNEQFF
>TRBV2
CASTRGQGEAFF
>TRBV20-1
CSARAEAFF
>TRBV25-1
CASSVMGTGELFF
>TRBV7-2
CASSSTGGSPLHF
>TRBV7-2
CASSFRQAPETEAFF
>TRBV6-5
CASRPGTRLAGELFF
>TRBV5-4
CASSPAGLAGGTYNEQFF
>TRBV11-3
CASSPGQGDTGELFF
>TRBV15
CATSRETRAYEQYF
>TRBV5-1
CASSFGLDTEAFF
>TRBV11-2
CASSFDTTYNEQFF
>TRBV6-5
CASSTAQGHILLTF
>TRBV2
CASRKDSYNEQFF
>TRBV20-1
CSATRNQPQHF
>TRBV4-3
CASSQDRSNEQFF
>TRBV5-1
CASSVQGAFGNTEAFF
>TRBV7-7
CASSLGGTGADTQYF
>TRBV5-6
CASSLTVSAKNIQYF
>TRBV29-1
CSVFYGQETQYF
>TRBV11-2
CASTVDRVGNEQFF
>TRBV18
CASSPAGSGYGYTF
>TRBV25-1
CASSGHRSSYEQYF
>TRBV14
CASSRYQETQYF
>TRBV30
CAWDRLNSPLHF
>TRBV27
CASSLYITNEKLFF
>TRBV6-5
CASSYSLEANVLTF
>TRBV10-3
CAISESAGEETQYF
>TRBV5-1
CASTLGGTGFYEQYF
>TRBV6-5
CASSYTINEKLFF
>TRBV7-2
CASSLQVFADEQFF
>TRBV30
CAWSTRWAAGHSSGNTIYF
>TRBV6-6
CASRLAGDRDTQYF